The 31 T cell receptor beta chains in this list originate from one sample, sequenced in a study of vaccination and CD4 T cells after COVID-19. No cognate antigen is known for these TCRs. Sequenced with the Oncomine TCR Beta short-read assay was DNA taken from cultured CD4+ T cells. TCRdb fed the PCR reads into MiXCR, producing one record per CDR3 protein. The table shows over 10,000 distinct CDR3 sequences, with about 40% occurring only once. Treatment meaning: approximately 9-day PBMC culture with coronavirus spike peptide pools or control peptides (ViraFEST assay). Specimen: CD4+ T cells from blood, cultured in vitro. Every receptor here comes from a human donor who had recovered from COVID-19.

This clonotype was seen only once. This chain's CDR3 is CASRDRFMNTEAFF. DNA for the CDR3: TGTGCCAGCAGAGACAGATTCATGAACACTGAAGCTTTCTTT. The V and J genes are TRBV2 and TRBJ1-1, with D maybe TRBD1 (5 bases). V was clipped by 6 bases and J by 0 bases, with 11 bases between them. Germline CDR1 SNHLY, CDR2 FYNNEI. The CDR3 sequence is 14 residues long.

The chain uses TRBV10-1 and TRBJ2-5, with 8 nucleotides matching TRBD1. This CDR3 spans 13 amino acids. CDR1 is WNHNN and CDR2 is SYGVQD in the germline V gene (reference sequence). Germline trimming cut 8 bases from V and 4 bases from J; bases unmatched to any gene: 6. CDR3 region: CASQGQGRETQYF. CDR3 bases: TGCGCCAGCCAAGGACAGGGCCGAGAGACCCAGTACTTC.

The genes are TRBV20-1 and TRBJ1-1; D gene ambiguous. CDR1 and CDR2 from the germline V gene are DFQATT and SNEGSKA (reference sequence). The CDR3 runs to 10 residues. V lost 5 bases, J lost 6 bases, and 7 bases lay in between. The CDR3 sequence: CSALSPEAFF. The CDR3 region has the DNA TGCAGTGCTCTATCTCCTGAAGCTTTCTTT.

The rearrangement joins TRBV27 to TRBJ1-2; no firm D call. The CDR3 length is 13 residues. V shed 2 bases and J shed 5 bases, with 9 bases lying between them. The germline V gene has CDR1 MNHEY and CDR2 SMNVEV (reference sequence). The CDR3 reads CASSLGTAYGYTF. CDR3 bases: TGTGCCAGCAGTTTAGGCACAGCTTATGGCTACACCTTC.

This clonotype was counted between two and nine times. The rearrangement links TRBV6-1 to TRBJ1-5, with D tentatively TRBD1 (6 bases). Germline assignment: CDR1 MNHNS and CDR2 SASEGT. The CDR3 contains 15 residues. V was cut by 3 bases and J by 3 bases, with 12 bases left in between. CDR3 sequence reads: CASSDESGVNQPQHF. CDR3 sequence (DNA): TGTGCCAGCAGTGACGAATCAGGGGTCAATCAGCCCCAGCATTTT.

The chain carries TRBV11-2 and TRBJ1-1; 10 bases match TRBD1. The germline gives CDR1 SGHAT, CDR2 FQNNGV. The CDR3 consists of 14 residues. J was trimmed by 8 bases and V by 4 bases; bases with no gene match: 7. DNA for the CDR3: TGTGCCAGCAGCTCAACGCCGGGACAGGGGGAAGCTTTCTTT. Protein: CASSSTPGQGEAFF.

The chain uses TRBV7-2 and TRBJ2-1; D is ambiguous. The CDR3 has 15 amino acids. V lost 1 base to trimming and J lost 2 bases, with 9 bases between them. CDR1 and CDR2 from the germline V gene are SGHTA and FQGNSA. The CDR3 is CASSLGGSPYNEQFF. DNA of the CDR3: TGTGCCAGCAGCTTAGGGGGTTCTCCCTACAATGAGCAGTTCTTC.

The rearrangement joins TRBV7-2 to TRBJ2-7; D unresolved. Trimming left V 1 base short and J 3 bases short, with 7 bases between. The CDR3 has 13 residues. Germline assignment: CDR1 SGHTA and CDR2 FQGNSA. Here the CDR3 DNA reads TGTGCCAGCAGCTTAGATCTGGGCTACGAGCAGTACTTC. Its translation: CASSLDLGYEQYF.

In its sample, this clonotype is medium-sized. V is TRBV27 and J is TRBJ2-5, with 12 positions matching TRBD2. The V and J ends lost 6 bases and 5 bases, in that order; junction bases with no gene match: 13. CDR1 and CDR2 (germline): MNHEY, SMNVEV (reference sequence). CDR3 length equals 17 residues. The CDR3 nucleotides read TGTGCCAGCAGCCATATCTCACTAGCGGGGGGCAGGGAGACCCAGTACTTC. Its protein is CASSHISLAGGRETQYF.

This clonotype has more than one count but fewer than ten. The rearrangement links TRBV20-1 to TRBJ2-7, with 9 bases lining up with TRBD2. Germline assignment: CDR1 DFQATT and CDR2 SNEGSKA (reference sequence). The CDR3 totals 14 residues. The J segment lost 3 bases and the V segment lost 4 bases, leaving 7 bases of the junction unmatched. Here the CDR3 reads CSAMERRGGYEQYF. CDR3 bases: TGCAGTGCTATGGAACGGCGGGGGGGCTACGAGCAGTACTTC.

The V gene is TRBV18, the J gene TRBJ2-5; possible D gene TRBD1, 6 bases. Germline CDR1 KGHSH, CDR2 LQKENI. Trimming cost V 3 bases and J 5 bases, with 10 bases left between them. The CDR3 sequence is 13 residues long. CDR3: CASSPNQGETQYF. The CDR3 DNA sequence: TGTGCCAGCTCACCGAATCAGGGGGAGACCCAGTACTTC. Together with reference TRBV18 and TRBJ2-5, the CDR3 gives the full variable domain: NAGVMQNPRHLVRRRGQEARLRCSPMKGHSHVYWYRQLPEEGLKFMVYLQKENIIDESGMPKERFSAEFPKEGPSILRIQQVVRGDSAAYFCASSPNQGETQYFGPGTRLLVL.

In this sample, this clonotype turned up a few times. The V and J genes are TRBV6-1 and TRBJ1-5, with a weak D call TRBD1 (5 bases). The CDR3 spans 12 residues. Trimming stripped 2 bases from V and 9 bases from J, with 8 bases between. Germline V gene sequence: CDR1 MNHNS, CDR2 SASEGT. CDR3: CASSENRRPQHF. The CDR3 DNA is TGTGCCAGCAGTGAAAACAGGCGGCCCCAGCATTTT.

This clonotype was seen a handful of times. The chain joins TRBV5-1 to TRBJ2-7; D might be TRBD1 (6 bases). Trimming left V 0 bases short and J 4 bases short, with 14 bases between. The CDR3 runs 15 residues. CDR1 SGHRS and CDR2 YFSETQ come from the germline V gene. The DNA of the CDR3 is TGCGCCAGCAGCTTGGAGGGCAGGGGAAGATACGAGCAGTACTTC. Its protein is CASSLEGRGRYEQYF.

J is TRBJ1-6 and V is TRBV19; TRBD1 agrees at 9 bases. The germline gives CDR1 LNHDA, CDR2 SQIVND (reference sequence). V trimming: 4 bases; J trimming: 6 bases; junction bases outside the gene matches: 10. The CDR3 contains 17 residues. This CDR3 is CASSRNKQGARNSPLHF. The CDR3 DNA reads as TGTGCCAGTAGTAGGAACAAACAGGGGGCACGTAATTCACCCCTCCACTTT.

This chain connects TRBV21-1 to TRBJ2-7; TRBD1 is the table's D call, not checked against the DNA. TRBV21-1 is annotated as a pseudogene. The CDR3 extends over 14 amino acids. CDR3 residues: CASSRTGFLYEQYF. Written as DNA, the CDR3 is TGTGCCAGCAGCAGGACAGGGTTCCTCTACGAGCAGTACTTC.

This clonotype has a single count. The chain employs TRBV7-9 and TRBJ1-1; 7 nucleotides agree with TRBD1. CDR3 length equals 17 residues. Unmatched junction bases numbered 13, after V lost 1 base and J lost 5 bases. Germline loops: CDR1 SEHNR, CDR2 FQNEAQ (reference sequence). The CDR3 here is CASSLGNLGRGQTEAFF. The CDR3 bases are TGTGCCAGCAGCTTAGGGAATTTGGGAAGGGGGCAGACTGAAGCTTTCTTT.

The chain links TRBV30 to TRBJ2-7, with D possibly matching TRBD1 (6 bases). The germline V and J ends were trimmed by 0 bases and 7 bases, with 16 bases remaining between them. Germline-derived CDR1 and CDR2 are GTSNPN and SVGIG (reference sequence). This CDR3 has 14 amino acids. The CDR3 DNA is TGTGCCTGGAGTGTAGGGGGTATCGGCGGAGAGCAGTACTTC. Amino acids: CAWSVGGIGGEQYF. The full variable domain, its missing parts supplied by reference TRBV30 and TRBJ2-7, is SQTIHQWPATLVQPVGSPLSLECTVEGTSNPNLYWYRQAAGRGLQLLFYSVGIGQISSEVPQNLSASRPQDRQFILSSKKLLLSDSGFYLCAWSVGGIGGEQYFGPGTRLTVT.

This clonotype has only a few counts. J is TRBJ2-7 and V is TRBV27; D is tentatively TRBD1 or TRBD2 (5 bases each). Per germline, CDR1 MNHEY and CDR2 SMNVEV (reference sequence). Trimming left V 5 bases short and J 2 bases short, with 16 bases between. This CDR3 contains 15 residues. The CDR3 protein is CASSGPGRMTYEQYF. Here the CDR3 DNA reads TGTGCCAGCAGTGGGCCGGGACGGATGACCTACGAGCAGTACTTC.

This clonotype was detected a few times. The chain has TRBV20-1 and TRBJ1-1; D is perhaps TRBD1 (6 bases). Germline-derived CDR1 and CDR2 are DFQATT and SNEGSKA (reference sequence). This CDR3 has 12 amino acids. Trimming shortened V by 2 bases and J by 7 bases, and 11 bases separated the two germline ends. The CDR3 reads CSARKDSYEAFF. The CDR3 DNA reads TGCAGTGCTAGAAAGGACAGCTATGAAGCTTTCTTT.

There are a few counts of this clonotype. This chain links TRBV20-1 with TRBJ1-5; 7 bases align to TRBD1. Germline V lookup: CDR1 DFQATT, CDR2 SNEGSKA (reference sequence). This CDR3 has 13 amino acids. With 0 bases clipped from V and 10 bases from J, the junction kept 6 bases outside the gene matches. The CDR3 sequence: CSARDLRGGPQHF. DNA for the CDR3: TGCAGTGCTAGAGATCTCAGGGGGGGACCCCAGCATTTT.

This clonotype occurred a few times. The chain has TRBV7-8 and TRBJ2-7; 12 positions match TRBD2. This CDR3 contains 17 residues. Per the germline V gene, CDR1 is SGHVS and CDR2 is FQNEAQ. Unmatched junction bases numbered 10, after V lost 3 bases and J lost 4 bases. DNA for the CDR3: TGTGCCAGCAGCTTTGGCCTATCTAGCGGGGGGGCGTACGAGCAGTACTTC. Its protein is CASSFGLSSGGAYEQYF.

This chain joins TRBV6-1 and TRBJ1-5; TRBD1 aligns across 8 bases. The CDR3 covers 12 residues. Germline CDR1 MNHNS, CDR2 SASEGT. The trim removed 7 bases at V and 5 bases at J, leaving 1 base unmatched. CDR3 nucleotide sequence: TGTGCCAGCAAACAGGGGGATCAGCCCCAGCATTTT. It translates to CASKQGDQPQHF.

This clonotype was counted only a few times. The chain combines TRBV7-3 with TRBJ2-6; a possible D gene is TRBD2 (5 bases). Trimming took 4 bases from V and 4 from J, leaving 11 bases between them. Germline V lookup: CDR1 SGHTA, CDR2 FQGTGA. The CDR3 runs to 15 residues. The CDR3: CASSYGVSGANVLTF. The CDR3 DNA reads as TGTGCCAGCAGCTACGGGGTTAGCGGGGCCAACGTCCTGACTTTC.

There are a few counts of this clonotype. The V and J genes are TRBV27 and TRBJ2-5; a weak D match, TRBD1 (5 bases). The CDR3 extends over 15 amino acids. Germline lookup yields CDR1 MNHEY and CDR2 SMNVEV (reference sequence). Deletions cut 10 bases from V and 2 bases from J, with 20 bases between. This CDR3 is CATKEGVVGQETQYF. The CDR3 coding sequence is TGTGCCACCAAGGAAGGGGTGGTAGGGCAAGAGACCCAGTACTTC.

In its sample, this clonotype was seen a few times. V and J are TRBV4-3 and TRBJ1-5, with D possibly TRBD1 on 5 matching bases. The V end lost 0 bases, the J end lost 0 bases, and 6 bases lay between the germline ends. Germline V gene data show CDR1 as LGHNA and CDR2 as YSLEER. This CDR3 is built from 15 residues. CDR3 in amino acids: CASSQDRVSNQPQHF. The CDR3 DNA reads TGCGCCAGCAGCCAAGACAGGGTTAGCAATCAGCCCCAGCATTTT.

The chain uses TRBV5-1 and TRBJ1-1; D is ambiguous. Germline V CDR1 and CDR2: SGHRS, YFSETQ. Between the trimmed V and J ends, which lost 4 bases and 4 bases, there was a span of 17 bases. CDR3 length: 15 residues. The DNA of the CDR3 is TGCGCCAGCAGCCCGTCCACGGGGTGGGGCACTGAAGCTTTCTTT. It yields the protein CASSPSTGWGTEAFF.

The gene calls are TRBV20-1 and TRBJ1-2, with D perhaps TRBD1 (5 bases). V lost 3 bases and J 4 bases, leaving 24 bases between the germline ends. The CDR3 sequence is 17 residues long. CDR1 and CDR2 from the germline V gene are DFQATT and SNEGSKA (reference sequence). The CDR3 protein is CSARLRGGIGTGYGYTF. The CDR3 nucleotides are TGCAGTGCTAGGTTACGGGGCGGGATTGGGACGGGCTATGGCTACACCTTC.

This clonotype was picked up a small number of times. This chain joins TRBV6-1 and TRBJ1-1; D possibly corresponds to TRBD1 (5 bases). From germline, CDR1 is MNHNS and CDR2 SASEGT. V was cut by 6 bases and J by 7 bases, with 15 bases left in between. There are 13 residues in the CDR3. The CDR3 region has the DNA TGTGCCAGCAGCGGTACAGGACGGCATGAAGCTTTCTTT. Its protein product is CASSGTGRHEAFF.

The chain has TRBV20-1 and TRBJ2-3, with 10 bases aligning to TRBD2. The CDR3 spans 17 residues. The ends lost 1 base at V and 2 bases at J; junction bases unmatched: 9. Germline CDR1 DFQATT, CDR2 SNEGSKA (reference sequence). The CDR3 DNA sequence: TGCAGTGCTAGAGGAGGCCTAGCGGGGGAGGTCACAGATACGCAGTATTTT. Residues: CSARGGLAGEVTDTQYF.

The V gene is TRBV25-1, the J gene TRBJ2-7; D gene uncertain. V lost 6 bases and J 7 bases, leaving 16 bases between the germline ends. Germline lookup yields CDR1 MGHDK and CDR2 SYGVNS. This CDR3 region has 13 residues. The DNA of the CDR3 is TGTGCCAGCAGACAGTACCCCGACCTAGAGCAGTACTTC. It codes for CASRQYPDLEQYF.

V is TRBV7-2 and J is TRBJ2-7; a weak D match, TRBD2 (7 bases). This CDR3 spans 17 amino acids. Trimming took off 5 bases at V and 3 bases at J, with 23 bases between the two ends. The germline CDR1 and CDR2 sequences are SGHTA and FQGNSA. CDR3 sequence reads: CASSPTGVGGGRYEQYF. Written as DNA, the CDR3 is TGTGCCAGCAGCCCAACGGGCGTAGGGGGGGGCCGCTACGAGCAGTACTTC.